A selection of T cell receptor beta chains follows, all from one sample in a study of blood T cell repertoires in COVID-19. Libraries were prepared by immunoSEQ multiplex PCR; TCRdb keeps only in-frame clonotypes and omits some of them. The sample records around 400,000 clones, 89% being singletons. The sequenced material came from peripheral blood. All receptors derive from a man aged 40-55 years with acute or convalescent COVID-19. Both conserved end residues are part of each CDR3. The order of the fields is J gene, clone size, V gene, CDR3 protein. Clone size is not always given. Where it is, it says once, few, many or a class for expanded clones.

j_gene: TRBJ1-4; abundance: .; v_gene: TRBV3-1/TRBV3-2; CDR3aa: CASSQGVGQSIQPNEKLFF
j_gene: TRBJ1-5; abundance: .; v_gene: TRBV28; CDR3aa: CASFGTGQYQPQHF
j_gene: TRBJ1-2; abundance: few; v_gene: TRBV7-3; CDR3aa: CASSPNGGSYGYTF
j_gene: TRBJ2-7; abundance: .; v_gene: TRBV5-4; CDR3aa: CASSPRDSTHEQYF
j_gene: TRBJ1-4; abundance: .; v_gene: TRBV30; CDR3aa: CAWRMRTGGEKLFF
j_gene: TRBJ2-1; abundance: .; v_gene: TRBV19; CDR3aa: CASSMVQGAKFF
j_gene: TRBJ2-7; abundance: .; v_gene: TRBV29-1; CDR3aa: CSVEFPGLAGGLFSYEQYF
j_gene: TRBJ2-2; abundance: .; v_gene: TRBV12-3/TRBV12-4; CDR3aa: CASSFGGSGELFF
j_gene: TRBJ2-6; abundance: .; v_gene: TRBV28; CDR3aa: CASSRDRAKSGANVLTF
j_gene: TRBJ1-3; abundance: .; v_gene: TRBV6-6; CDR3aa: CASSTLRGQTGNTIYF
j_gene: TRBJ1-4; abundance: .; v_gene: TRBV6-5; CDR3aa: CASRGTFTNEKLFF
j_gene: TRBJ1-1; abundance: .; v_gene: TRBV7-2; CDR3aa: CASRPTWGGRTEAFF
j_gene: TRBJ1-1; abundance: .; v_gene: TRBV24-1; CDR3aa: CATSDPGQGDTEAFF
j_gene: TRBJ2-5; abundance: .; v_gene: TRBV3-1/TRBV3-2; CDR3aa: CASSQRGGTQYF
j_gene: TRBJ2-7; abundance: .; v_gene: TRBV5-6; CDR3aa: CASSTGQGNYEQYF
j_gene: TRBJ2-1; abundance: .; v_gene: TRBV7-2; CDR3aa: CASSFPGTGNEQFF
j_gene: TRBJ1-3; abundance: once; v_gene: TRBV27; CDR3aa: CASTTGPGNTIYF
j_gene: TRBJ1-4; abundance: .; v_gene: TRBV7-9; CDR3aa: CASSLVSGYNEKLFF
j_gene: TRBJ2-5; abundance: .; v_gene: TRBV3-1/TRBV3-2; CDR3aa: CASSQEQAETQYF
j_gene: TRBJ1-1; abundance: .; v_gene: TRBV27; CDR3aa: CASSLSGRDSGTEAFF
j_gene: TRBJ2-3; abundance: .; v_gene: TRBV9; CDR3aa: CASSEDGRLTDTQYF
j_gene: TRBJ2-7; abundance: .; v_gene: TRBV3-1/TRBV3-2; CDR3aa: CASSQGSGPYEQYF
j_gene: TRBJ2-1; abundance: .; v_gene: TRBV5-1; CDR3aa: CASSVIAGGPGEQFF
j_gene: TRBJ2-7; abundance: .; v_gene: TRBV7-8; CDR3aa: CASSPLAAAFSYEQYF
j_gene: TRBJ2-5; abundance: .; v_gene: TRBV9; CDR3aa: CASSARLAGGQETQYF
j_gene: TRBJ2-3; abundance: .; v_gene: TRBV30; CDR3aa: CAWSPTGDTQYF
j_gene: TRBJ1-1; abundance: .; v_gene: TRBV6-5; CDR3aa: CASSRTGTMNTEAFF
j_gene: TRBJ1-2; abundance: .; v_gene: TRBV7-2; CDR3aa: CASSSGFYGYTF
j_gene: TRBJ2-7; abundance: .; v_gene: TRBV9; CDR3aa: CASSAGTGVYYEQYF
j_gene: TRBJ2-5; abundance: .; v_gene: TRBV5-6; CDR3aa: CASSWDRETQYF
j_gene: TRBJ1-3; abundance: once; v_gene: TRBV7-9; CDR3aa: CASSDRGASGNTIYF
j_gene: TRBJ2-7; abundance: .; v_gene: TRBV27; CDR3aa: CASRPKVTGVAYEQYF
j_gene: TRBJ2-4; abundance: .; v_gene: TRBV21-1; CDR3aa: CASSKRGGLAGGILAKNIQYF
j_gene: TRBJ2-3; abundance: .; v_gene: TRBV30; CDR3aa: CAWRKTLRQDTQYF
j_gene: TRBJ1-2; abundance: .; v_gene: TRBV28; CDR3aa: CASSGLRGYTF
j_gene: TRBJ1-1; abundance: .; v_gene: TRBV2; CDR3aa: CASSRDRGGPEAFF
j_gene: TRBJ1-3; abundance: .; v_gene: TRBV21-1; CDR3aa: CASSSGTPNTIYF
j_gene: TRBJ2-7; abundance: .; v_gene: TRBV5-1; CDR3aa: CASSLDVSNEQYF
j_gene: TRBJ2-7; abundance: .; v_gene: TRBV27; CDR3aa: CASSPTSGIAYEQYF
j_gene: TRBJ2-7; abundance: .; v_gene: TRBV7-9; CDR3aa: CASSLEPREIPYEQYF
j_gene: TRBJ1-1; abundance: few; v_gene: TRBV6-5; CDR3aa: CASSPRQATEAFF